The clone carrying this T cell receptor beta chain has only one observation. This sample was taken from a study of control samples from healthy donors and cancer patients. Sequencing was performed with immunoSEQ multiplex PCR; in TCRdb, only in-frame clones are kept and a portion is missing. The repertoire has 70,000 or so clones, less than 95% of them found once; the top ten carry around 6.4%. This clonotype was sampled from a woman aged 40-49 years in good health. The sequenced sample consisted of blood.

The CDR3 region has the DNA TGTGCCAGCAGTCCCGGCTTGGGGGTGAGGGAAAAACTGTTTTTT. Encoded protein: CASSPGLGVREKLFF. The chain carries TRBV6-5 and TRBJ1-4, with TRBD1 as a possible D gene (5 bases). CDR1 is MNHEY, CDR2 SVGAGI, per germline. V lost 5 bases, J lost 8 bases, and 18 bases lay in between. The CDR3 runs 15 residues.